The present T cell receptor beta chain was sequenced within a study of shared clonotypes between healthy human individuals. Study-wide findings and caveats: When naive CD4 clonotypes were compared across several donors, around 5% were shared.

The investigators split CD4+ cells into a CD45RA+ naive subset and a CD45RA-negative memory subset. V lost 6 bases, J lost 6 bases, and 10 bases stayed unmatched. CDR3 size: 15 residues. CDR1 SEHNR and CDR2 FQNEAQ come from the germline V gene (reference sequence). With regard to this clone: As yet, its antigen is unknown.

The table came from immunoSEQ multiplex PCR; TCRdb's copy has only in-frame clones and leaves some out. The sample has about 670,000 clones; around 72% are singletons. The chain is built from TRBV7-9 and TRBJ2-2, with TRBD2 matching over 7 bases. Material for sequencing was memory CD4+ T cells sorted from blood. Subset meaning: CD45RA-negative fraction. This receptor was identified in a woman aged 25 to 39 in good health. CDR3 loop: CASSSSAGAAGELFF. The CDR3 DNA reads TGTGCCAGCAGTTCCTCGGCGGGAGCGGCCGGGGAGCTGTTTTTT. Filled out from reference TRBV7-9 and TRBJ2-2, the complete variable domain reads DTGVSQNPRHKITKRGQNVTFRCDPISEHNRLYWYRQTLGQGPEFLTYFQNEAQLEKSRLLSDRFSAERPKGSFSTLEIQRTEQGDSAMYLCASSSSAGAAGELFFGEGSRLTVL.